A selection of T cell receptor beta chains follows, all from one sample in a study of Ad26.COV2.S vaccination and SARS-CoV-2 variants. The table came from immunoSEQ multiplex PCR; TCRdb's copy has only in-frame clones and leaves some out. The sample carries hundreds of thousands of clones, 89% recorded once. Specimen: peripheral blood, collected in a trial of Ad26.COV2.S vaccine versus placebo. The origin of the receptors is a person between 18 and 59 years old who received the Ad26.COV2.S COVID-19 vaccine or a placebo. Both conserved end residues are part of each CDR3. Fields, in order: CDR3 length, J gene, clone size, V gene, D gene, CDR3 protein, CDR3 DNA. D genes are given only for firm matches. Some rows have no size entry. The others give once, few or many, or a class for an expanded clone.

length: 18; J: TRBJ2-2; size: -; V: TRBV5-6; D: TRBD2; CDR3: CASSLETSGGASTGELFF; DNA: TGTGCCAGCAGCTTGGAGACTAGCGGGGGGGCCTCCACCGGGGAGCTGTTTTTT
length: 16; J: TRBJ2-3; size: -; V: TRBV4-3; D: TRBD1; CDR3: CASSQGTGLSTDTQYF; DNA: TGCGCCAGCAGCCAAGGGACAGGGCTTAGCACAGATACGCAGTATTTT
length: 13; J: TRBJ1-2; size: few; V: TRBV5-1; D: TRBD1; CDR3: CASSIGQGNGYTF; DNA: TGCGCCAGCAGCATCGGACAGGGTAATGGCTACACCTTC
length: 13; J: TRBJ1-2; size: -; V: TRBV29-1; D: -; CDR3: CSVEDSPGYGYTF; DNA: TGCAGCGTTGAAGATTCGCCAGGGTATGGCTACACCTTC
length: 14; J: TRBJ1-4; size: many; V: TRBV25-1; D: TRBD1; CDR3: CASGQTGGEEKLFF; DNA: TGTGCCAGCGGACAGACAGGGGGCGAGGAAAAACTGTTTTTT
length: 17; J: TRBJ1-3; size: -; V: TRBV3-1/TRBV3-2; D: -; CDR3: CASSQRLLVARGNTIYF; DNA: TGTGCCAGCAGCCAAAGACTTCTTGTAGCGAGAGGAAACACCATATATTTT
length: 13; J: TRBJ2-1; size: -; V: TRBV9; D: -; CDR3: CASSVNSYNEQFF; DNA: TGTGCCAGCAGCGTGAACTCCTACAATGAGCAGTTCTTC
length: 14; J: TRBJ2-7; size: -; V: TRBV6-5; D: -; CDR3: CASNRLPPPGEQYF; DNA: TGTGCCAGCAACCGACTACCCCCCCCGGGCGAGCAGTACTTC
length: 18; J: TRBJ2-6; size: -; V: TRBV19; D: -; CDR3: CASSRSIGSASGANVLTF; DNA: TGTGCCAGTAGCCGAAGTATCGGTTCCGCCTCTGGGGCCAACGTCCTGACTTTC
length: 15; J: TRBJ2-1; size: -; V: TRBV7-8; D: TRBD2; CDR3: CASRERESSYNEQFF; DNA: TGTGCCAGCAGGGAGCGGGAAAGCTCCTACAATGAGCAGTTCTTC
length: 11; J: TRBJ1-4; size: -; V: TRBV6-1; D: -; CDR3: CASSEALRQVF; DNA: TGTGCCAGCAGTGAAGCGCTAAGACAGGTTTTT
length: 17; J: TRBJ1-6; size: -; V: TRBV6-1; D: TRBD1; CDR3: CASSERQGWTSNSPLHF; DNA: TGTGCCAGCAGTGAGCGACAGGGGTGGACCTCAAATTCACCCCTCCACTTT
length: 16; J: TRBJ2-6; size: -; V: TRBV30; D: -; CDR3: CAWNQGQPSGANVLTF; DNA: TGTGCCTGGAACCAGGGGCAACCCTCTGGGGCCAACGTCCTGACTTTC
length: 12; J: TRBJ2-5; size: -; V: TRBV11-2; D: -; CDR3: CASSFEGETQYF; DNA: TGTGCCAGCAGCTTCGAGGGGGAGACCCAGTACTTC
length: 20; J: TRBJ2-2; size: -; V: TRBV4-1; D: -; CDR3: CASSPGVTNGYGRNTGELFF; DNA: TGCGCCAGCAGCCCAGGGGTGACTAACGGTTACGGGCGGAACACCGGGGAGCTGTTTTTT
length: 14; J: TRBJ1-1; size: -; V: TRBV6-6; D: TRBD1; CDR3: CASSYGTGRTEAFF; DNA: TGTGCCAGCAGTTACGGGACAGGGCGCACTGAAGCTTTCTTT
length: 16; J: TRBJ2-3; size: -; V: TRBV7-9; D: TRBD2; CDR3: CASSLKRGGATDTQYF; DNA: TGTGCCAGCAGCCTAAAGCGGGGGGGCGCGACAGATACGCAGTATTTT
length: 14; J: TRBJ2-5; size: -; V: TRBV3-1/TRBV3-2; D: TRBD1; CDR3: CATIDRGIRETQYF; DNA: TGTGCCACCATCGACAGGGGGATCCGAGAGACCCAGTACTTC
length: 12; J: TRBJ1-1; size: -; V: TRBV19; D: -; CDR3: CATRDGDTEAFF; DNA: TGTGCCACCCGGGACGGGGACACTGAAGCTTTCTTT
length: 15; J: TRBJ2-3; size: -; V: TRBV20-1; D: -; CDR3: CSASRVGLITDTQYF; DNA: TGCAGTGCTAGTAGGGTAGGGTTGATCACAGATACGCAGTATTTT
length: 15; J: TRBJ1-5; size: -; V: TRBV19; D: -; CDR3: CASSRDGYSNQPQHF; DNA: TGTGCCAGTAGTAGGGACGGCTATAGCAATCAGCCCCAGCATTTT
length: 13; J: TRBJ2-2; size: once; V: TRBV30; D: -; CDR3: CAWNGVEAGELFF; DNA: TGTGCCTGGAACGGAGTTGAAGCCGGGGAGCTGTTTTTT
length: 16; J: TRBJ2-1; size: -; V: TRBV11-2; D: -; CDR3: CASSLGRGPSYNEQFF; DNA: TGTGCCAGCAGCTTAGGCCGGGGACCCTCCTACAATGAGCAGTTCTTC
length: 13; J: TRBJ1-5; size: -; V: TRBV6-5; D: -; CDR3: CASRIWSNQPQHF; DNA: TGTGCCAGCAGGATCTGGAGCAATCAGCCCCAGCATTTT
length: 12; J: TRBJ1-1; size: once; V: TRBV5-4; D: -; CDR3: CASTLHGSEAFF; DNA: TGTGCCAGCACACTCCACGGGAGTGAAGCTTTCTTT
length: 14; J: TRBJ2-7; size: -; V: TRBV11-3; D: -; CDR3: CASSLTASSYEQYF; DNA: TGTGCCAGCAGCTTAACGGCTAGCTCCTACGAGCAGTACTTC
length: 15; J: TRBJ1-5; size: -; V: TRBV27; D: -; CDR3: CASRPTGLRDQPQHF; DNA: TGTGCCAGCAGACCAACAGGATTACGGGATCAGCCCCAGCATTTT
length: 13; J: TRBJ1-5; size: -; V: TRBV2; D: -; CDR3: CASTRTRNQPQHF; DNA: TGTGCCAGCACCAGGACACGCAATCAGCCCCAGCATTTT